A single sample is the source of the 27 T cell receptor beta chains below, sequenced in a study of cytomegalovirus exposure and HLA in healthy donors. A multiplex PCR was run with 60 Vbeta primers and 13 Jbeta primers. Clones were sequenced by immunoSEQ multiplex PCR, and TCRdb holds only the in-frame ones, with some missing. The profile shows about 69,000 clones, roughly 76% of them singletons. The sequenced sample consisted of PBMCs. The origin of the receptors is a man aged 18 to 29 in good health and CMV-seronegative.

The chain recombines TRBV7-2 with TRBJ2-3; 10 positions match TRBD2. Germline trimming cut 2 bases from V and 3 bases from J; bases unmatched to any gene: 14. This CDR3 contains 19 residues. Germline lookup yields CDR1 SGHTA and CDR2 FQGNSA. CDR3 nucleotides: TGTGCCAGCAGCTTATATGCAGCGGGGGGGCAGTTCAGGACAGATACGCAGTATTTT. Its protein is CASSLYAAGGQFRTDTQYF.

The rearrangement joins TRBV29-1 to TRBJ1-4; D unclear. Between the trimmed V and J ends, which lost 6 bases and 8 bases, there was a span of 10 bases. The germline V gene encodes CDR1 SQVTM and CDR2 ANQGSEA. The length of the CDR3 is 11 residues. Written as DNA, the CDR3 is TGCAGCGTGGAGGAGGAGGAAAAACTGTTTTTT. This codes for CSVEEEEKLFF.

This sequence joins TRBV7-6 and TRBJ1-5; 11 nucleotides match TRBD1. The length of the CDR3 is 17 residues. Germline-derived CDR1 and CDR2 are SGHVS and FNYEAQ. V shed 1 base and J 2 bases; nucleotides not matched to a gene: 4. CDR3 amino acids: CASSLGTGGWGNQPQHF. The DNA of the CDR3 is TGTGCCAGCAGCTTAGGGACAGGGGGCTGGGGCAATCAGCCCCAGCATTTT.

This chain joins TRBV28 and TRBJ1-1; weak D call: TRBD1 (6 bases). V was cut by 6 bases and J by 7 bases, with 15 bases left in between. The CDR3 runs 13 residues. Germline V gene sequence: CDR1 MDHEN, CDR2 SYDVKM. The CDR3 region has the DNA TGTGCCAGCAGGAGGCACCGGGACAATGAAGCTTTCTTT. Its translation: CASRRHRDNEAFF.

This clone has a single count. The rearrangement links TRBV15 to TRBJ2-3; 9 nucleotides align to TRBD1. Germline values: CDR1 LNHNV, CDR2 YYDKDF (reference sequence). With V trimmed by 1 base and J by 3 bases, 5 bases remained unmatched. This CDR3 comprises 16 residues. The CDR3 DNA reads TGTGCCACCAGCAGAGGACGACAGGGGGGGACAGATACGCAGTATTTT. Translating gives CATSRGRQGGTDTQYF.

J is TRBJ1-1 and V is TRBV25-1; D gene unclear. CDR1 and CDR2 from the germline V gene are MGHDK and SYGVNS. The V end lost 5 bases, the J end lost 1 base, and 11 bases lay between the germline ends. The CDR3 runs 14 residues. The CDR3 is CASSKIGSNTEAFF. For the CDR3, the DNA is TGTGCCAGCAGTAAGATCGGTTCGAACACTGAAGCTTTCTTT.

V and J are TRBV6-5 and TRBJ1-5; D unresolved. The CDR3 has 14 residues. Germline CDR1 and CDR2: MNHEY and SVGAGI. The V end was cut by 2 bases, the J end by 7 bases, with 12 bases between. DNA of the CDR3: TGTGCCAGCAGTTACGGTCGGGTCGGACAGCCCCAGCATTTT. It specifies CASSYGRVGQPQHF.

The gene calls are TRBV6-6 and TRBJ1-1, with D possibly matching TRBD1 (5 bases). Trimming left V 8 bases short and J 5 bases short, with 12 bases between. Germline CDR1 and CDR2: MNHNY and SVGAGI (reference sequence). This CDR3 has 12 amino acids. The CDR3 DNA reads as TGTGCCAGCGGAGGGGCGAGGACTGAAGCTTTCTTT. Amino acids: CASGGARTEAFF.

The V call is TRBV6-5, the J call TRBJ2-1, with 7 bases identical to TRBD1. Germline CDR1 MNHEY, CDR2 SVGAGI. J was trimmed by 3 bases and V by 7 bases; bases with no gene match: 9. CDR3 length: 15 residues. The CDR3 protein is CASNSRRGLYNEQFF. In DNA form, the CDR3 reads TGTGCCAGCAATTCCCGTAGGGGGCTCTACAATGAGCAGTTCTTC.

CDR3 nucleotides: TGTGCCAGCAGCTTATTGCGTAACACTGAAGCTTTCTTT. Translating gives CASSLLRNTEAFF. V usage is TRBV7-2 and J usage is TRBJ1-1; D gene uncertain. Germline assignment: CDR1 SGHTA and CDR2 FQGNSA. V lost 2 bases and J 2 bases, leaving 6 bases between the germline ends. CDR3 length equals 13 residues.

This clone qualifies as medium-sized (0.01 to 0.1%). The chain combines TRBV27 with TRBJ2-1; 9 positions agree with TRBD1. V trimming: 5 bases; J trimming: 9 bases; junction bases outside the gene matches: 11. Germline CDR1 is MNHEY and CDR2 is SMNVEV (reference sequence). CDR3 size: 15 residues. The CDR3 sequence: CASSPGTGSQSEQFF. The CDR3 DNA follows: TGTGCCAGCAGTCCAGGGACAGGGTCCCAGAGTGAGCAGTTCTTC.

The V and J genes are TRBV2 and TRBJ1-5; possibly TRBD1 for D (5 bases). V was shortened by 9 bases and J by 3 bases, with 12 bases between the two germline ends. CDR1 is SNHLY and CDR2 is FYNNEI in the germline V gene. The CDR3 is 13 residues long. DNA for the CDR3: TGTGCCAGTCGCAGGGTCCCCAATCAGCCCCAGCATTTT. Its protein is CASRRVPNQPQHF.

The chain has TRBV5-6 and TRBJ1-2; TRBD1 matches at 8 bases. CDR1 is SGHDT and CDR2 is YYEEEE in the germline V gene. This CDR3 has 14 amino acids. The junction had 4 bases not matched to a gene; V was cut back by 4 bases and J by 2 bases. CDR3 in DNA: TGTGCCAGCAGCATCGGACAGGGCAACTATGGCTACACCTTC. Its protein product is CASSIGQGNYGYTF.

The V gene is TRBV28, the J gene TRBJ1-6, with 8 bases identical to TRBD1. The germline V gene encodes CDR1 MDHEN and CDR2 SYDVKM. The CDR3 is 17 amino acids. Trimming cost V 8 bases and J 8 bases; bases outside gene matches: 17. The CDR3 DNA follows: TGTGCCAGCCAACCCCCCGGGCAGGGGGCAATGGATTCACCCCTCCACTTT. Its translation is CASQPPGQGAMDSPLHF.

The chain joins TRBV7-6 to TRBJ1-4; 10 nucleotides match TRBD1. V gave up 2 bases and J gave up 10 bases; unmatched junction bases: 7. The CDR3 has 15 amino acids. From germline, CDR1 is SGHVS and CDR2 FNYEAQ. In DNA form, the CDR3 reads TGTGCCAGCAGCTTATGGGACAGGGGTTTTGGAAAACTGTTTTTT. This encodes CASSLWDRGFGKLFF.

V is TRBV7-2 and J is TRBJ1-5, with 9 bases matching TRBD1. V trimming: 1 base; J trimming: 0 bases; junction bases outside the gene matches: 4. Per germline, CDR1 SGHTA and CDR2 FQGNSA. This CDR3 region has 17 residues. The CDR3 bases are TGTGCCAGCAGCTTAGGACGGACAGGGGATAGCAATCAGCCCCAGCATTTT. Translation: CASSLGRTGDSNQPQHF.

The V and J genes are TRBV5-4 and TRBJ2-3, with TRBD2 matching 8 bases. This CDR3 is built from 17 residues. From germline, CDR1 is SGHNT and CDR2 YYREEE (reference sequence). Trimming cost V 3 bases and J 1 base; bases outside gene matches: 10. CDR3 sequence reads: CASSSNPGGRGTDTQYF. Written as DNA, the CDR3 is TGTGCCAGCAGCTCCAATCCGGGGGGGCGGGGCACAGATACGCAGTATTTT. Combining the CDR3 with reference TRBV5-4 and TRBJ2-3 gives the whole variable domain ETGVTQSPTHLIKTRGQQVTLRCSSQSGHNTVSWYQQALGQGPQFIFQYYREEENGRGNFPPRFSGLQFPNYSSELNVNALELDDSALYLCASSSNPGGRGTDTQYFGPGTRLTVL.

The J gene is TRBJ2-1, the V gene TRBV11-2; D gene ambiguous. Germline CDR1 and CDR2: SGHAT and FQNNGV. Between the trimmed V and J ends, which lost 6 bases and 4 bases, there was a span of 13 bases. CDR3 size: 14 residues. The CDR3 protein is CASRQSAAYNEQFF. The CDR3 DNA reads as TGTGCCAGCAGACAAAGTGCGGCTTACAATGAGCAGTTCTTC.

This clone was seen a single time. The chain carries TRBV9 and TRBJ1-2, with D tentatively TRBD1 (6 bases). Germline-derived CDR1 and CDR2 are SGDLS and YYNGEE. Trimming removed 0 bases at V and 5 bases at J, with 11 bases between. The CDR3 is 14 residues long. CDR3: CASSVEQGGYGYTF. CDR3 bases: TGTGCCAGCAGCGTAGAACAGGGTGGGTATGGCTACACCTTC. The full variable domain, completed using reference TRBV9 and TRBJ1-2, is DSGVTQTPKHLITATGQRVTLRCSPRSGDLSVYWYQQSLDQGLQFLIQYYNGEERAKGNILERFSAQQFPDLHSELNLSSLELGDSALYFCASSVEQGGYGYTFGSGTRLTVV.

This clone appeared once. This sequence joins TRBV28 and TRBJ1-2; 9 positions agree with TRBD1. Germline V gene sequence: CDR1 MDHEN, CDR2 SYDVKM. After removal of 5 bases from V and 8 bases from J, the junction contained 12 bases not matched to a gene. The CDR3 runs 15 residues. The CDR3 protein is CASSLSEQGARGYTF. The CDR3 bases are TGTGCCAGCAGTCTATCGGAACAGGGGGCGAGGGGCTACACCTTC.

This sequence joins TRBV7-2 and TRBJ2-5; 12 bases agree with TRBD1. CDR1 is SGHTA, CDR2 FQGNSA, per germline. The CDR3 extends over 19 amino acids. The trim removed 2 bases at V and 0 bases at J, leaving 10 bases unmatched. CDR3 nucleotides: TGTGCCAGCAGCTTAATGTCCCGGGACAGGGGGCCGTACCAAGAGACCCAGTACTTC. As protein: CASSLMSRDRGPYQETQYF.

This rearrangement joins TRBV20-1 to TRBJ2-1, with D possibly TRBD2 on 6 matching bases. The germline V gene encodes CDR1 DFQATT and CDR2 SNEGSKA (reference sequence). Deletions cut 6 bases from V and 5 bases from J, with 8 bases between. The length of the CDR3 is 11 residues. The CDR3 spells CSAWEDNEQFF. CDR3 nucleotide sequence: TGCAGTGCGTGGGAGGACAATGAGCAGTTCTTC.

The chain carries TRBV6-5 and TRBJ2-5; 10 nucleotides align to TRBD2. With V trimmed by 2 bases and J by 2 bases, 5 bases remained unmatched. From germline, CDR1 is MNHEY and CDR2 SVGAGI. The CDR3 has 16 residues. For the CDR3, the DNA is TGTGCCAGCAGTTACCTAGCGGGGGTCGGGCAAGAGACCCAGTACTTC. It encodes CASSYLAGVGQETQYF.

V and J are TRBV5-1 and TRBJ1-2; D is undetermined. V lost 1 base, J lost 3 bases, and 7 bases lay in between. This CDR3 is built from 13 residues. Germline CDR1 SGHRS, CDR2 YFSETQ. DNA of the CDR3: TGCGCCAGCAGCTTGTCGGGAGACTATGGCTACACCTTC. It translates to CASSLSGDYGYTF.

The chain couples TRBV21-1 to TRBJ1-5; the table's TRBD1 call for D was not verified on the DNA. TRBV21-1 is reported as a pseudogene. This CDR3 is 12 amino acids long. DNA of the CDR3: TGTGCCAGCAGCACGCTCGGCCAGGCCCTGGATTTT. Translation: CASSTLGQALDF.

V gene TRBV19 combines with J gene TRBJ1-5; maybe TRBD1 (5 bases). Trimming took off 6 bases at V and 5 bases at J, with 14 bases between the two ends. CDR3 size: 14 residues. Germline loops: CDR1 LNHDA, CDR2 SQIVND (reference sequence). The CDR3 loop is CASRRQGWDQPQHF. The DNA for the CDR3 is TGTGCCAGTAGGAGGCAGGGATGGGATCAGCCCCAGCATTTT.

This chain joins TRBV4-1 and TRBJ2-5, with TRBD1 as a possible D gene (6 bases). This CDR3 region has 15 residues. Germline V gene lookup returns CDR1 MGHRA and CDR2 YSYEKL. Trimming left V 1 base short and J 1 base short, with 10 bases between. The chain's CDR3 is CASSQGQAIQETQYF. The CDR3 region has the DNA TGCGCCAGCAGCCAAGGACAGGCTATCCAAGAGACCCAGTACTTC.